The present T cell receptor (beta chain) was sequenced within a study of metastatic and nonmetastatic thyroid tumors. Turning to the study itself: Repertoires of blood and of tissue (tumor or nodule) from malignant and benign thyroid patients were compared.

Germline CDR1 is SGHRS and CDR2 is YFSETQ. V shed 3 bases, J shed 6 bases, and the junction held 9 bases outside the gene matches. The CDR3 spans 14 residues. No treatment of any kind had been given to any patient before thyroid surgery. In the original workflow: Clinicopathological groups of papillary thyroid cancer showed CDR3 differences that were used to build a distant-metastasis classifier. MiXCR reprocessed the PCR reads for TCRdb. These V and J calls rely on TCRdb rather than the paper's analysis. The table has about 53,000 clones, roughly 20% seen once. General study findings and limits: It was reported that TCR beta diversity was significantly higher in malignant thyroid tumors than benign nodules, in blood and tumor.

This clone was seen at least ten times. Its cognate antigen is unknown. V is TRBV5-1 and J is TRBJ2-7; 7 positions agree with TRBD1. The sequencing input was blood. The sequence derives from a female donor with papillary thyroid cancer or a benign thyroid nodule (not recorded which). Some clones in this sample may be carry-over from other donors' samples. This CDR3 reads CASSSGTVGVEQYF. In DNA, the CDR3 is TGCGCCAGCAGCTCCGGGACAGTAGGGGTCGAGCAGTACTTC.